One and the same sample provided the 18 T cell receptor beta chains below, sequenced in a study of cytomegalovirus exposure and HLA in healthy donors. A multiplex PCR was run with 60 Vbeta primers and 13 Jbeta primers. This table comes from immunoSEQ multiplex PCR, and its TCRdb copy is limited to in-frame clones, with some not included. The sample yields 130,000 to 150,000 clones, 73% seen once. The sequenced sample consisted of PBMCs. These receptors all come from a young woman in good health and CMV-seronegative.

The CDR3 DNA sequence: TGTGCCAGTAACCGGATTGCGGATGAAAAACTGTTTTTT. Its translation: CASNRIADEKLFF. The chain recombines TRBV19 with TRBJ1-4; D is unresolved. The germline gives CDR1 LNHDA, CDR2 SQIVND (reference sequence). V shed 7 bases and J shed 6 bases, with 12 bases lying between them. The CDR3 totals 13 residues.

The V and J genes are TRBV21-1 and TRBJ2-7; the DNA was not compared with TRBD1, the D call given in the table. TRBV21-1 is a listed pseudogene. The CDR3 loop spans 15 amino acids. CDR3 region: CASSDPRQGRYEQYV. The CDR3 nucleotides are TGTGCCAGCAGCGACCCTCGACAGGGCCGCTACGAGCAGTACGTC.

The CDR3 region has the DNA TGTGCCAGCAGCTTAGCGCCCAGACAGGGAACGAACACTGAAGCTTTCTTT. Its protein product is CASSLAPRQGTNTEAFF. The chain has TRBV7-2 and TRBJ1-1, with 7 bases aligning to TRBD1. Per the germline V gene, CDR1 is SGHTA and CDR2 is FQGNSA. The CDR3 totals 17 residues. Trimming cost V 0 bases and J 1 base; bases outside gene matches: 8.

The CDR3 nucleotides read TGTGCCAGCAGCTTAGGAAGCTGGCAGCCCCAGCATTTT. Protein product: CASSLGSWQPQHF. The chain carries TRBV7-9 and TRBJ1-5; D is ambiguous. CDR3 length equals 13 residues. V was pared by 1 base and J by 7 bases, with 8 bases between. Germline values: CDR1 SEHNR, CDR2 FQNEAQ (reference sequence).

The gene calls are TRBV7-9 and TRBJ2-3; D gene unclear. CDR3 size: 14 residues. With 4 bases removed from V and 0 bases from J, the gap between germline ends came to 8 bases. CDR1 and CDR2 (germline): SEHNR, FQNEAQ (reference sequence). CDR3 sequence: CASSSLSSTDTQYF. The CDR3 region has the DNA TGTGCCAGCAGCTCCCTGAGTAGCACAGATACGCAGTATTTT.

In this sample, this clone turned up a few times. This chain joins TRBV6-5 and TRBJ2-7, with a tentative D call TRBD1 (5 bases). The CDR3 extends over 13 amino acids. Germline loops: CDR1 MNHEY, CDR2 SVGAGI. The V and J ends lost 2 bases and 2 bases respectively, with 7 bases between them. CDR3 nucleotides: TGTGCCAGCAGTTACAGGACAACCTACGAGCAGTACTTC. This gives the protein CASSYRTTYEQYF.

This chain joins TRBV27 and TRBJ2-1; possibly TRBD1 for D (5 bases). This CDR3 region has 14 residues. Trimming took off 7 bases at V and 6 bases at J, with 16 bases between the two ends. In germline, CDR1 is MNHEY, CDR2 SMNVEV (reference sequence). In DNA, the CDR3 is TGTGCCAGCACAAGGGATCGACAGCGCAATGAGCAGTTCTTC. It yields the protein CASTRDRQRNEQFF.

V and J are TRBV5-1 and TRBJ1-2; the match to TRBD1 covers 12 bases. This CDR3 region has 14 residues. CDR1 is SGHRS and CDR2 is YFSETQ in the germline V gene. V dropped 3 bases and J dropped 8; count of bases not matched to a gene: 5. The CDR3 DNA reads TGCGCCAGCAGCTCCGGGACAGGGGGCCGGGGCTACACCTTC. The encoded protein is CASSSGTGGRGYTF.

The J gene is TRBJ1-2, the V gene TRBV6-5; D uncertain. V lost 2 bases to trimming and J lost 3 bases, with 13 bases between them. The CDR3 extends over 15 amino acids. Germline loops: CDR1 MNHEY, CDR2 SVGAGI. This CDR3 reads CASSYHGVSDYGYTF. DNA of the CDR3: TGTGCCAGCAGTTACCACGGGGTGTCAGACTATGGCTACACCTTC.

The chain recombines TRBV6-5 with TRBJ1-1, with TRBD1 matching 7 bases. Trimming took 0 bases from V and 5 from J; bases not matched to a gene: 3. The germline V gene has CDR1 MNHEY and CDR2 SVGAGI. The CDR3 has 14 amino acids. CDR3 in amino acids: CASSYSTGRTEAFF. The CDR3 DNA sequence: TGTGCCAGCAGTTACTCGACAGGGAGGACTGAAGCTTTCTTT.

This clone was seen only a few times. The chain recombines TRBV9 with TRBJ1-1; 11 nucleotides align to TRBD1. From germline, CDR1 is SGDLS and CDR2 YYNGEE. There are 14 residues in the CDR3. Trimming at V came to 7 bases and at J to 5 bases, leaving 7 bases not matched to a gene. CDR3 sequence: CASRRGQGETEAFF. The CDR3 DNA sequence: TGTGCCAGCCGGAGGGGACAGGGGGAGACTGAAGCTTTCTTT.

This rearrangement joins TRBV6-5 to TRBJ1-2; no clear D. CDR3 size: 15 residues. Deletions cut 6 bases from V and 7 bases from J, with 21 bases between. Germline lookup yields CDR1 MNHEY and CDR2 SVGAGI. The CDR3 spells CASREDSGRRAGYTF. The CDR3 DNA is TGTGCCAGCAGGGAGGATAGCGGGCGAAGGGCTGGCTACACCTTC.

The J gene is TRBJ2-5, the V gene TRBV2, with 9 bases aligning to TRBD2. Germline CDR1 reads SNHLY; CDR2 reads FYNNEI. The CDR3 runs 15 residues. The J segment lost 4 bases and the V segment lost 8 bases, leaving 11 bases of the junction unmatched. This chain's CDR3 is CASSAGGGAGETQYF. The CDR3 region has the DNA TGTGCCAGCTCCGCGGGGGGGGGCGCGGGAGAGACCCAGTACTTC.

The chain has TRBV29-1 and TRBJ1-2; TRBD1 matches at 8 bases. The CDR3 spans 13 residues. V was pared by 6 bases and J by 3 bases, with 6 bases of the junction left unmatched. CDR1 is SQVTM and CDR2 is ANQGSEA in the germline V gene. DNA for the CDR3: TGCAGCGTCTCAGGGGGCGAGGACTATGGCTACACCTTC. This codes for CSVSGGEDYGYTF.

This chain links TRBV7-2 with TRBJ2-3; tentative D call: TRBD1 (5 bases). The CDR3 loop spans 15 amino acids. The germline V and J ends were trimmed by 5 bases and 3 bases, with 15 bases remaining between them. The germline V gene has CDR1 SGHTA and CDR2 FQGNSA. CDR3 in DNA: TGTGCCAGCAGCCTCCCGTGGGGCCGGACAGATACGCAGTATTTT. Amino acids: CASSLPWGRTDTQYF. Using reference TRBV7-2 and TRBJ2-3 for the parts outside the CDR3, the full variable domain is GAGVSQSPSNKVTEKGKDVELRCDPISGHTALYWYRQSLGQGLEFLIYFQGNSAPDKSGLPSDRFSAERTGGSVSTLTIQRTQQEDSAVYLCASSLPWGRTDTQYFGPGTRLTVL.

V and J are TRBV7-3 and TRBJ1-1, with a weak D call TRBD1 (5 bases). Between the trimmed V and J ends, which lost 1 base and 3 bases, there was a span of 6 bases. CDR1 is SGHTA, CDR2 FQGTGA, per germline. The CDR3 consists of 13 residues. DNA for the CDR3: TGTGCCAGCAGCTTAAGGGGGGACACTGAAGCTTTCTTT. It specifies CASSLRGDTEAFF.

Here the CDR3 reads CASSESRTPIHEQFF. CDR3 DNA sequence: TGCGCCAGCAGTGAAAGCAGGACTCCCATCCATGAGCAGTTCTTC. The V call is TRBV10-2, the J call TRBJ2-1; possible D gene TRBD2, 5 bases. The length of the CDR3 is 15 residues. Trimming took 3 bases from V and 8 from J, leaving 17 bases between them. CDR1 WSHSY and CDR2 SAAADI come from the germline V gene.

This sequence joins TRBV7-2 and TRBJ2-7; D might be TRBD2 (6 bases). The CDR3 sequence is 15 residues long. Between the trimmed V and J ends, which lost 5 bases and 5 bases, there was a span of 19 bases. Germline CDR1 and CDR2: SGHTA and FQGNSA. In DNA, the CDR3 is TGTGCCAGCAGCCAAGGACCGGGAGCACCCGACGAGCAGTACTTC. The encoded protein is CASSQGPGAPDEQYF.